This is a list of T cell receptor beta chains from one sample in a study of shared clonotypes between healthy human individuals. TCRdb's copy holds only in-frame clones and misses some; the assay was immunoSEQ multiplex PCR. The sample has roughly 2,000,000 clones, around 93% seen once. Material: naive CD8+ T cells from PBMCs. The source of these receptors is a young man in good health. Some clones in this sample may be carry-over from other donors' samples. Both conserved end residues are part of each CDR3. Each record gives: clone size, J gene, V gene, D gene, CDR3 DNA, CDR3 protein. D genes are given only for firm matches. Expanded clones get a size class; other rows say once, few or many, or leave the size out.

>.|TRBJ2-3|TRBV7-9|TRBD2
TGTGCCAGCAGCTCCAGACTAGCCGACTCAAATACAGGAGCTACGCAGTATTTT
CASSSRLADSNTGATQYF
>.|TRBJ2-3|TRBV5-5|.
TGTGCCAGCAGCTTGTACGGAGATACGCAGTATTTT
CASSLYGDTQYF
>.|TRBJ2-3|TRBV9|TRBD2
TGTGCCAGCAGCGTAGATGGAGCGGGAGGGCCCACAGATACGCAGTATTTT
CASSVDGAGGPTDTQYF
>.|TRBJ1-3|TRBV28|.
TGTGCCAGCAGTTTACGTGGCAGTGGAAACACCATATATTTT
CASSLRGSGNTIYF
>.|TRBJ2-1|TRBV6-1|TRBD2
TGTGCCAGCAGTGAAGGGGAGGGAGTCTACAATGAGCAGTTCTTC
CASSEGEGVYNEQFF
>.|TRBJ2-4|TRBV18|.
TGTGCCAGCTCACGGGCTGGTAATGAAAACATTCAGTACTTC
CASSRAGNENIQYF
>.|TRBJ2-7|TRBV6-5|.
TGTGCCAGCAGTTCACGGGACTTCTACGAGCAGTACTTC
CASSSRDFYEQYF
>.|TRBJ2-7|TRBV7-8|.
TGTGCCAGCAGCTTATACAGTGGAGGAATTAACAACGAGCAGTACTTC
CASSLYSGGINNEQYF
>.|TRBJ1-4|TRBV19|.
TGTGCCAGTAGTATAGATACCCACCCAGGCATCAATGAAAAACTGTTTTTT
CASSIDTHPGINEKLFF
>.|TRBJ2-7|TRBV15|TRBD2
TGTGCCACCCGGCTTGGCGGGAGTAAGGGAGACGAGCAGTACTTC
CATRLGGSKGDEQYF
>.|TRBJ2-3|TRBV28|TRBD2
TGTGCCAGCAGCGAGACTAGCGGGAGGGTGATAAGCACAGATACGCAGTATTTT
CASSETSGRVISTDTQYF
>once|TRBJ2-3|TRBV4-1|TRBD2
TGCGCCAGCAGCCAATTGGGACTAGCGGGAGATACGCAGTATTTT
CASSQLGLAGDTQYF
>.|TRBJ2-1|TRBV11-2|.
TGTGCCAGCAGCCTCGCCGGGCAGGGCGGTGTCTTC
CASSLAGQGGVF
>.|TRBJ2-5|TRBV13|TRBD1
TGTGCCAGCAGCTACCCCCGACAGGGAGAAGAGACCCAGTACTTC
CASSYPRQGEETQYF
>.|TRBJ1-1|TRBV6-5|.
TGTGCCAGCAGTTATATGGGTTCGAACACTGAAGCTTTCTTT
CASSYMGSNTEAFF
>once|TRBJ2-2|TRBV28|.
TGTGCCAGCAGCGCTGGGACAACAGCGAACACCGGGGAGCTGTTTTTT
CASSAGTTANTGELFF
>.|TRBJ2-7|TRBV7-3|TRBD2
TGTGCCAGCAGCATCGCGGGAGACTACGAGCAGTACTTC
CASSIAGDYEQYF
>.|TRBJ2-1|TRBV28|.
TGTGCCAGCAGTTTTTTTCGGTCAGACCGTCTCGATGAGCAGTTCTTC
CASSFFRSDRLDEQFF
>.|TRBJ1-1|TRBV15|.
TGTGCCACCAGCAGAGATCCCGAGGGTGCCGCTGAAGCTTTCTTT
CATSRDPEGAAEAFF
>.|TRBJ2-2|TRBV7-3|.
TGTGCCAGCAGCCGGCCGGAGCACACCGGGGAGCTGTTTTTT
CASSRPEHTGELFF
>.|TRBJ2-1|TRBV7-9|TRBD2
TGTGCCAGCAGCTCGTTTTTTACCGGGACTAGCGTTCCTGAGCAGTTCTTC
CASSSFFTGTSVPEQFF
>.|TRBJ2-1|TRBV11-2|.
TGTGCCAGCAGCTTAGTGTGGCGGGATGAGCAGTTCTTC
CASSLVWRDEQFF
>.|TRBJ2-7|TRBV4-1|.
TGCGCCAGCAGCAACGAACCCACCTACGAGCAGTACTTC
CASSNEPTYEQYF
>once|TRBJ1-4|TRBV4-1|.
TGCGCCAGCAGCCAAGTGGCGGGGAGACGCCATAATGAAAAACTGTTTTTT
CASSQVAGRRHNEKLFF
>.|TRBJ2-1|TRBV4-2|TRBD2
TGTGCCAGCAGCCCGGCTAGCGGGAGAGCGGGGAATGAGCAGTTCTTC
CASSPASGRAGNEQFF
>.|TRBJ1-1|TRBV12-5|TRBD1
TGTGCTAGTGGTTTGCCGCACACCCCGACAGGGGGCAAGAACACTGAAGCTTTCTTT
CASGLPHTPTGGKNTEAFF
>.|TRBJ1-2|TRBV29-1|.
TGCAGCGTGTCACCGGGGGGCTATGGCTACACCTTC
CSVSPGGYGYTF
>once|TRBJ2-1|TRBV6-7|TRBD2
TGTGCCAGCAGTTACCGCGGGGGGCTCAATGAGCAGTTCTTC
CASSYRGGLNEQFF
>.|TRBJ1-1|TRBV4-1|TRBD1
TGCGCCAGCAGCCAGGAGAGACAGGGGAACACTGAAGCTTTCTTT
CASSQERQGNTEAFF
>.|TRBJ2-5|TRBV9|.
TGTGCCAGCAGCGTAGGCGACAGGCAAGAGACCCAGTACTTC
CASSVGDRQETQYF
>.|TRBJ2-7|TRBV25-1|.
TGTGCCAGCAGGGGTTCCGAGCAGTACTTC
CASRGSEQYF
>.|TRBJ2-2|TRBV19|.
TGTGCCAGTAGTATTCTAGCAGTCACCGGGGAGCTGTTTTTT
CASSILAVTGELFF
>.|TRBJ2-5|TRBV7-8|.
TGTGCCAGCAGCCCCCCGACAGAGCAAGAGACCCAGTACTTC
CASSPPTEQETQYF
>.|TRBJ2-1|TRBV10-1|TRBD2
TGCGCCAGCAGTGAATACGGACTAGCGGGAGACGAGCAGTTCTTC
CASSEYGLAGDEQFF
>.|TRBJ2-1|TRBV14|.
TGTGCCAGCAGCCACGTGCAGACCTCCTACAATGAGCAGTTCTTC
CASSHVQTSYNEQFF
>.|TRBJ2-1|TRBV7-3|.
TGTGCCAGCAGCTTACTAGAGGGGGGTTACAATGAGCAGTTCTTC
CASSLLEGGYNEQFF
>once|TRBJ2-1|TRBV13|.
TGTGCCAGCAGCCAAAACTACAATGAGCAGTTCTTC
CASSQNYNEQFF
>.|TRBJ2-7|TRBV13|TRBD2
TGTGCCAGCTCCGGGACTAGCGGCTCCTACGAGCAGTACTTC
CASSGTSGSYEQYF
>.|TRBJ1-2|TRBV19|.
TGTGCCAGGCCCAGGCGGTCCAACACCTTC
CARPRRSNTF
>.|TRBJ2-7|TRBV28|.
TGTGCCAGCAGGGCCCTGGACGGATTGGAGAGCGAGCAGTACTTC
CASRALDGLESEQYF
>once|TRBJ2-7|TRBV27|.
TGTGCCAGCAGTTTTATTCCGGGGGTCTCCTACGAGCAGTACTTC
CASSFIPGVSYEQYF
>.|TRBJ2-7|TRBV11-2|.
TGTGCCAGCAGCCCCCCGGAGGGGCCAACCTACGAGCAGTACTTC
CASSPPEGPTYEQYF
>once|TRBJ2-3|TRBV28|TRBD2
TGTGCCAGCAGTGATCTTAGCGGGTCGTCGGTAGATACGCAGTATTTT
CASSDLSGSSVDTQYF
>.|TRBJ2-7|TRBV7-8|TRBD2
TGTGCCAGCAGCTTACGGGAGGGAAGGTACGAGCAGTACTTC
CASSLREGRYEQYF
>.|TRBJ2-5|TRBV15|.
TGTGCCACCAGCAGAGACGACCTCTCGGAGACCCAGTACTTC
CATSRDDLSETQYF
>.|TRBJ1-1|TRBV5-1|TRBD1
TGCGCCAGCAGCTCGACAGGGGGCGTGGGCACTGAAGCTTTCTTT
CASSSTGGVGTEAFF
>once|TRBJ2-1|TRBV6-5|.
TGTGCCAGCGGACTAGGGGGGTCCTACAATGAGCAGTTCTTC
CASGLGGSYNEQFF
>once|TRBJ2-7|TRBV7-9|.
TGTGCCAGCAGCTTAGGGGGAGGTGGCTACGAGCAGTACTTC
CASSLGGGGYEQYF
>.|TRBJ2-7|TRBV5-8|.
TGTGCCAGCAGCTTGCGGGGGCCCGCCTACGAGCAGTACTTC
CASSLRGPAYEQYF
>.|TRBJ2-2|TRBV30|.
TGTGCCTGGTGGGGAGGCACCGGGGAGCTGTTTTTT
CAWWGGTGELFF
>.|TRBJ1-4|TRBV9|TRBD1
TGTGCCAGCAGCGCTGGACAGGGGAATGAAAAACTGTTTTTT
CASSAGQGNEKLFF
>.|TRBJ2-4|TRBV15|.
TGTGCCACCGCCCCAGATCCGCCCGGTCAGAACATTCAGTACTTC
CATAPDPPGQNIQYF
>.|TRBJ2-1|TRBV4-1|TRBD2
TGCGCCAGCAGCGGACTAGCGGGAGCAAATGAGCAGTTCTTC
CASSGLAGANEQFF